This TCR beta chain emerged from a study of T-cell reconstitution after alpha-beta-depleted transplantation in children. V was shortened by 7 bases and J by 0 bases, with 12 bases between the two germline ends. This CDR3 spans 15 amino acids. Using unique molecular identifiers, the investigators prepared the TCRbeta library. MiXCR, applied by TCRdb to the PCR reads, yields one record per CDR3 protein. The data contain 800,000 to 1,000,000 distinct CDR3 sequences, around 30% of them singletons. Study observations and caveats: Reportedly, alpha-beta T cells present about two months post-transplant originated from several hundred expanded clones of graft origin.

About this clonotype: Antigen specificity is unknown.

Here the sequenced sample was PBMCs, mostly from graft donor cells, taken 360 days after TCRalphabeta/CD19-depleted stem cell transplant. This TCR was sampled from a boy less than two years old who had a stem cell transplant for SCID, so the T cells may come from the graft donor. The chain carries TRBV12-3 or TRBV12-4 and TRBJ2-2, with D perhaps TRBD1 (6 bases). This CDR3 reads CASKVGTPNTGELFF. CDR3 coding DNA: TGTGCCAGCAAGGTTGGGACACCGAACACCGGGGAGCTGTTTTTT.